The 18 T cell receptor beta chains below all came from one sample that was sequenced in a study of cytomegalovirus exposure and HLA in healthy donors. The PCR contained 60 Vbeta and 13 Jbeta primers. This table comes from immunoSEQ multiplex PCR, and its TCRdb copy is limited to in-frame clones, with some not included. The data contain about 110,000 clones, approximately 78% of them singletons. Material for sequencing was PBMCs. The receptor set was obtained from a woman aged 25 to 39 in good health and CMV-seronegative.

The V and J genes are TRBV7-2 and TRBJ2-5, with 7 nucleotides matching TRBD2. Trimming cost V 2 bases and J 3 bases; bases outside gene matches: 3. The CDR3 runs to 14 residues. In germline, CDR1 is SGHTA, CDR2 FQGNSA. This CDR3 reads CASSLTGTKETQYF. For the CDR3, the DNA is TGTGCCAGCAGCTTAACCGGGACTAAAGAGACCCAGTACTTC.

The V and J genes are TRBV27 and TRBJ2-7, with D hard to call. Between the trimmed V and J ends, which lost 2 bases and 3 bases, there was a span of 11 bases. The CDR3 runs to 14 residues. Germline values: CDR1 MNHEY, CDR2 SMNVEV (reference sequence). CDR3 sequence (DNA): TGTGCCAGCAGTTTAATGGAGTCTAGCTACGAGCAGTACTTC. This encodes CASSLMESSYEQYF.

The V and J genes are TRBV10-3 and TRBJ2-2; TRBD2 aligns across 11 bases. The CDR3 length is 15 residues. After removal of 3 bases from V and 4 bases from J, the junction contained 1 base not matched to a gene. Germline V gene sequence: CDR1 ENHRY, CDR2 SYGVKD. The CDR3 region has the DNA TGTGCCATCAGTGAAGGGACTAGCGGCACCGGGGAGCTGTTTTTT. Its translation: CAISEGTSGTGELFF.

This chain joins TRBV4-3 and TRBJ2-7; D possibly corresponds to TRBD2 (6 bases). V lost 1 base, J lost 3 bases, and 7 bases lay in between. Germline loops: CDR1 LGHNA, CDR2 YSLEER. The CDR3 has 13 residues. DNA of the CDR3: TGCGCCAGCAGCCAAGTCGGGGGCTACGAGCAGTACTTC. This gives the protein CASSQVGGYEQYF.

The CDR3 reads CASSAQGQGTNEKLFF. The DNA of the CDR3 is TGTGCCAGCAGTGCCCAGGGTCAGGGAACTAATGAAAAACTGTTTTTT. The V gene is TRBV2, the J gene TRBJ1-4; a weak D match, TRBD1 (5 bases). This CDR3 region has 16 residues. The V end lost 4 bases, the J end lost 1 base, and 13 bases lay between the germline ends. The germline gives CDR1 SNHLY, CDR2 FYNNEI. Full variable domain (remainder filled in from reference TRBV2 and TRBJ1-4): EPEVTQTPSHQVTQMGQEVILRCVPISNHLYFYWYRQILGQKVEFLVSFYNNEISEKSEIFDDQFSVERPDGSNFTLKIRSTKLEDSAMYFCASSAQGQGTNEKLFFGSGTQLSVL.

The CDR3 loop reads CASSLPGTNEKLFF. CDR3 DNA sequence: TGCGCCAGCAGCTTGCCAGGGACTAATGAAAAACTGTTTTTT. The chain recombines TRBV5-1 with TRBJ1-4, with D possibly matching TRBD1 (5 bases). The germline V gene encodes CDR1 SGHRS and CDR2 YFSETQ. Trimming cost V 1 base and J 2 bases, with 6 bases left between them. The CDR3 extends over 14 amino acids.

This chain uses TRBV4-2 with TRBJ2-5; 9 bases agree with TRBD1. The V segment lost 0 bases and the J segment 5 bases; nucleotides outside the gene matches: 4. This CDR3 has 15 amino acids. CDR1 is LGHNA, CDR2 YNFKEQ, per germline. The CDR3 here is CASSQDGTGRETQYF. CDR3 nucleotide sequence: TGTGCCAGCAGCCAAGATGGGACAGGGAGGGAGACCCAGTACTTC.

V and J are TRBV4-1 and TRBJ2-3, with 11 bases that match TRBD2. Germline values: CDR1 MGHRA, CDR2 YSYEKL. Trimming took 1 base from V and 1 from J; bases not matched to a gene: 7. The CDR3 contains 18 residues. For the CDR3, the DNA is TGCGCCAGCAGCCAAGGTCCGCTAGCGGGGGGCCGCACAGATACGCAGTATTTT. Its translation is CASSQGPLAGGRTDTQYF.

The chain is built from TRBV6-5 and TRBJ2-3; 8 bases are a match to TRBD2. The ends lost 6 bases at V and 8 bases at J; junction bases unmatched: 7. This CDR3 spans 13 amino acids. Per germline, CDR1 MNHEY and CDR2 SVGAGI. The CDR3 sequence is CASSSGGAGTQYF. In DNA, the CDR3 is TGTGCCAGCAGCTCGGGGGGGGCTGGTACGCAGTATTTT.

This chain uses TRBV7-9 with TRBJ2-1; D may be TRBD2 (6 bases). The germline V gene encodes CDR1 SEHNR and CDR2 FQNEAQ (reference sequence). There are 12 residues in the CDR3. V was pared by 5 bases and J by 15 bases, with 17 bases between. The CDR3 sequence: CASSPGTRQGFF. Written as DNA, the CDR3 is TGTGCCAGCAGCCCGGGGACTCGCCAGGGGTTCTTC.

The CDR3 loop is CASSQDQSGLGARETQYF. CDR3 coding DNA: TGCGCCAGCAGCCAAGATCAGAGCGGGTTAGGGGCACGAGAGACCCAGTACTTC. The J gene is TRBJ2-5, the V gene TRBV4-3, with a tentative D call TRBD2 (6 bases). Looked up from germline, CDR1 is LGHNA and CDR2 is YSLEER. Trimming took off 0 bases at V and 4 bases at J, with 21 bases between the two ends. CDR3 length: 18 amino acids.

For the CDR3, the DNA is TGTGCCAGCAGAACCGGGACACTTTACGAGCAGTACTTC. Translated: CASRTGTLYEQYF. This chain connects TRBV6-1 to TRBJ2-7; a possible D gene is TRBD1 (6 bases). The CDR3 length is 13 residues. V gave up 6 bases and J gave up 4 bases, with 13 bases separating them. Germline assignment: CDR1 MNHNS and CDR2 SASEGT.

V and J are TRBV6-1 and TRBJ1-5; perhaps TRBD1 as D (6 bases). Trimming removed 4 bases at V and 3 bases at J, with 13 bases between. CDR1 MNHNS and CDR2 SASEGT come from the germline V gene. This CDR3 spans 15 amino acids. Here the CDR3 DNA reads TGTGCCAGCAGTGGGGACAAAGTAGTCAATCAGCCCCAGCATTTT. It translates to CASSGDKVVNQPQHF.

The V call is TRBV7-2, the J call TRBJ2-7; TRBD2 agrees at 7 bases. Germline V CDR1 and CDR2: SGHTA, FQGNSA. V lost 5 bases to trimming and J lost 1 base; unmatched junction nucleotides: 8. The CDR3 has 15 residues. The DNA for the CDR3 is TGTGCCAGCAGCGAAGGGAGGGGTCTGTCCTACGAGCAGTACTTC. Its translation: CASSEGRGLSYEQYF.

The rearrangement joins TRBV19 to TRBJ2-1; 7 bases are a match to TRBD2. This CDR3 region has 15 residues. Per the germline V gene, CDR1 is LNHDA and CDR2 is SQIVND (reference sequence). Trimming removed 6 bases from V and 9 bases from J; junction bases left unmatched: 14. CDR3 coding DNA: TGTGCCAGTAGCCAAGCTTTCTCGGGAGGTGGTGAGCAGTTCTTC. It specifies CASSQAFSGGGEQFF. The full variable domain, rest sourced from reference TRBV19 and TRBJ2-1, is DGGITQSPKYLFRKEGQNVTLSCEQNLNHDAMYWYRQDPGQGLRLIYYSQIVNDFQKGDIAEGYSVSREKKESFPLTVTSAQKNPTAFYLCASSQAFSGGGEQFFGPGTRLTVL.

The genes are TRBV5-6 and TRBJ2-7, with 8 bases aligning to TRBD1. The J segment lost 3 bases and the V segment lost 0 bases, leaving 5 bases of the junction unmatched. CDR3 length equals 15 residues. CDR1 is SGHDT, CDR2 YYEEEE, per germline. Written as DNA, the CDR3 is TGTGCCAGCAGCTTGGGTTTGACAGGGGTCTACGAGCAGTACTTC. This encodes CASSLGLTGVYEQYF. The complete variable domain, with remaining parts taken from reference TRBV5-6 and TRBJ2-7, reads DAGVTQSPTHLIKTRGQQVTLRCSPKSGHDTVSWYQQALGQGPQFIFQYYEEEERQRGNFPDRFSGHQFPNYSSELNVNALLLGDSALYLCASSLGLTGVYEQYFGPGTRLTVT.

V gene TRBV5-1 combines with J gene TRBJ1-2; 12 nucleotides agree with TRBD1. The CDR3 spans 14 residues. Germline lookup yields CDR1 SGHRS and CDR2 YFSETQ. V shed 4 bases and J 8 bases; nucleotides not matched to a gene: 6. For the CDR3, the DNA is TGCGCCAGCAGCAAGGGACAGGGGGCGAGCGGCTACACCTTC. Its translation is CASSKGQGASGYTF.

The J gene is TRBJ1-2, the V gene TRBV6-5; D may be TRBD1 (5 bases). V lost 7 bases, J lost 8 bases, and 17 bases lay in between. The CDR3 is made up of 13 amino acids. Germline values: CDR1 MNHEY, CDR2 SVGAGI. The CDR3 nucleotides are TGTGCCAGCAAAGAGGATCAGGGTAAAGGCTACACCTTC. This gives the protein CASKEDQGKGYTF.